This is a list of T cell receptor beta chains from one sample in a study of blood T cell repertoires in COVID-19. TCRdb's copy holds only in-frame clones and misses some; the assay was immunoSEQ multiplex PCR. The data show 300,000 to 400,000 clones, around 85% seen once. The material sequenced was PBMCs or T cells enriched from blood (not recorded which). The receptors stem from a woman aged 30 to 39 who had been exposed to COVID-19. Both conserved end residues are trimmed from each CDR3.

J: TRBJ2-1
V: TRBV19
length: 9
CDR3: ASNRAGREF

J: TRBJ1-2
V: TRBV7-9
length: 10
CDR3: ASSQTGEGYT

J: TRBJ1-2
V: TRBV15
length: 13
CDR3: ATSRDLSTANGYT

J: TRBJ1-5
V: TRBV5-1
length: 13
CDR3: ASSLGGVSNQPQH

J: TRBJ2-7
V: TRBV11-2
length: 14
CDR3: ASSLDQTVSFYEQY

J: TRBJ1-6
V: TRBV15
length: 15
CDR3: ATSDGDRSSYNSPLH

J: TRBJ2-3
V: TRBV7-2
length: 12
CDR3: ASSARTGTDTQY

J: TRBJ2-3
V: TRBV30
length: 12
CDR3: AWSVFTGADTQY

J: TRBJ1-2
V: TRBV24-1
length: 13
CDR3: ATSDSEGLRNGYT

J: TRBJ1-2
V: TRBV6-5
length: 12
CDR3: ASSYSAGTYGYT

J: TRBJ1-2
V: TRBV18
length: 12
CDR3: ASSPTGPSYGYT

J: TRBJ2-7
V: TRBV12-3/TRBV12-4
length: 9
CDR3: ASSFSYEQY

J: TRBJ1-1
V: TRBV18
length: 13
CDR3: ASSPLTGVGSEAF

J: TRBJ1-5
V: TRBV19
length: 11
CDR3: ASSTGSGQPQH

J: TRBJ1-5
V: TRBV7-8
length: 16
CDR3: ASSQRRGEGSGNQPQH

J: TRBJ2-7
V: TRBV5-1
length: 13
CDR3: ASSLAGTGEHEQY

J: TRBJ2-5
V: TRBV4-3
length: 13
CDR3: ASSPYAQGKETQY

J: TRBJ2-1
V: TRBV27
length: 10
CDR3: ASSQRSDEQF

J: TRBJ2-3
V: TRBV7-3
length: 12
CDR3: ASSRGGPTDTQY

J: TRBJ1-1
V: TRBV19
length: 12
CDR3: ASSIQQGATEAF

J: TRBJ2-2
V: TRBV9
length: 14
CDR3: ASSVVAGGPSGELF

J: TRBJ2-7
V: TRBV9
length: 13
CDR3: ASSRTSGGAYEQY

J: TRBJ1-2
V: TRBV5-4
length: 14
CDR3: ASSFYFSDGKDGYT

J: TRBJ2-7
V: TRBV7-6
length: 13
CDR3: ASSSPGQGAYEQY

J: TRBJ2-1
V: TRBV19
length: 12
CDR3: ASSVVAASSHLF

J: TRBJ2-1
V: TRBV5-1
length: 13
CDR3: ASREGSSSYNEQF

J: TRBJ2-3
V: TRBV28
length: 14
CDR3: ASSLTGDVGTDTQY

J: TRBJ2-1
V: TRBV4-3
length: 13
CDR3: ASSQDQGSGYEQF

J: TRBJ2-5
V: TRBV19
length: 13
CDR3: ASSVQGAVGETQY

J: TRBJ1-6
V: TRBV7-9
length: 11
CDR3: ASSPTGKTPLH

J: TRBJ1-2
V: TRBV5-1
length: 11
CDR3: ASSFGTRDGYT

J: TRBJ2-7
V: TRBV18
length: 14
CDR3: ASSPPQGVSSYEQY

J: TRBJ1-1
V: TRBV19
length: 13
CDR3: ASKSDSLMNTEAF

J: TRBJ2-7
V: TRBV30
length: 10
CDR3: AWRRGTYEQY

J: TRBJ2-1
V: TRBV7-3
length: 15
CDR3: ASSPSFPGQGYNEQF

J: TRBJ1-2
V: TRBV4-3
length: 15
CDR3: ASSHPTYRTGFYGYT

J: TRBJ2-1
V: TRBV28
length: 12
CDR3: ASHLRGSYNEQF

J: TRBJ2-7
V: TRBV7-3
length: 13
CDR3: ASSATGTGGDEQY

J: TRBJ2-1
V: TRBV11-2
length: 15
CDR3: ASSLRGSGGAYNEQF

J: TRBJ2-4
V: TRBV18
length: 15
CDR3: ASSPAVGGAGKNIQY

J: TRBJ2-7
V: TRBV6-2/TRBV6-3
length: 14
CDR3: ASSYSREQSSYEQY

J: TRBJ2-7
V: TRBV4-1
length: 12
CDR3: ASSHFSAGNEQY

J: TRBJ2-1
V: TRBV30
length: 14
CDR3: AWTVRTGSRNDEQF

J: TRBJ2-7
V: TRBV10-1
length: 12
CDR3: ASSPGRNSYEQY

J: TRBJ2-5
V: TRBV7-2
length: 14
CDR3: ASSLLGGGTQETQY

J: TRBJ2-7
V: TRBV10-3
length: 12
CDR3: AIREREISDEQY

J: TRBJ1-6
V: TRBV7-9
length: 11
CDR3: ATRGQFNSPLH